This TCR beta chain stems from a study of blood T cell repertoires in COVID-19. The wider study: PBMCs, B-cell-depleted T cells, or T cells were the source of the cDNA or gDNA that made up the material.

Per the original methods: Researchers report that nucleated cell counts were estimated from reference gene primer amplification. Using immunoSEQ multiplex PCR, the repertoire was profiled, and TCRdb retains in-frame clones only, with some absent. The V and J calls and clone size were taken over from that table, and D and trimming were inferred from the DNA. The sample carries 300,000 or so clones, about nine tenths recorded once. CDR3 length equals 13 residues. Germline lookup yields CDR1 SEHNR and CDR2 FQNEAQ (reference sequence). The V and J ends lost 2 bases and 5 bases respectively, with 9 bases between them.

This sequence originates from a woman in her 30s who had recovered from COVID-19. V usage is TRBV7-9 and J usage is TRBJ2-5, with a possible D match to TRBD2 (5 bases). Specimen: peripheral blood. The DNA for the CDR3 is TGTGCCAGCAGCTTACTGGGCGGGGAGACCCAGTACTTC. This codes for CASSLLGGETQYF.